These 12 T cell receptor beta chains came from one sample sequenced in a study of blood T cells in healthy people across ages. Together with a sample-barcoded 5' primer, a J-beta primer mix was included in a second PCR lasting about 6 to 12 cycles. MiXCR, run by TCRdb on the 5' RACE reads, gives a single entry per CDR3 protein. The sample lists about 510,000 distinct CDR3 sequences; 25% to 35% were seen once. Separately, the same data were catalogued under a study of T cells of mothers and their children.

The material sequenced was blood. These receptors all come from a boy between 2 and 10 years old in good health.

The chain carries TRBV30 and TRBJ2-1; TRBD2 matches at 8 bases. The CDR3 consists of 12 residues. Unmatched junction bases numbered 7, after V lost 7 bases and J lost 8 bases. Germline-derived CDR1 and CDR2 are GTSNPN and SVGIG (reference sequence). The CDR3 reads CALERGTYEQFF. DNA of the CDR3: TGTGCCTTGGAGCGGGGGACGTATGAGCAGTTCTTC.

The chain joins TRBV29-1 to TRBJ2-5; D is unclear. The J call may be wrong; the DNA end is better matched by TRBJ2-1. This CDR3 has 12 residues. Germline loops: CDR1 SQVTM, CDR2 ANQGSEA. The CDR3 here is CSVETKVDEQFF. In DNA form, the CDR3 reads TGCAGCGTTGAAACCAAAGTGGATGAGCAGTTCTTC.

CDR3 loop: CASSYQGQEETQYF. The CDR3 DNA follows: TGTGCCAGCAGCTATCAGGGACAAGAAGAGACCCAGTACTTC. V usage is TRBV12-3 or TRBV12-4 and J usage is TRBJ2-5; D is possibly TRBD1 (6 bases). The CDR3 is 14 residues long. V was pared by 6 bases and J by 3 bases, with 14 bases between.

This clonotype was observed a few times. The V gene is TRBV29-1, the J gene TRBJ2-3; the D is unclear. The CDR3 has 13 residues. Germline assignment: CDR1 SQVTM and CDR2 ANQGSEA. V was clipped by 7 bases and J by 3 bases, with 14 bases between them. The chain's CDR3 is CSAHHRLTDTQYF. CDR3 nucleotide sequence: TGCAGCGCCCACCACCGCCTGACAGATACGCAGTATTTT.

This clonotype was seen more than once but under ten times. V and J are TRBV16 and TRBJ1-1; the match to TRBD1 covers 9 bases. After removal of 3 bases from V and 4 bases from J, the junction contained 15 bases not matched to a gene. This CDR3 comprises 18 residues. Germline assignment: CDR1 KGHSY and CDR2 FQNENV. CDR3 sequence (DNA): TGTGCCAGCAGCCACCAACCAAGGACAGGGGCTTTTGGCACTGAAGCTTTCTTT. It codes for CASSHQPRTGAFGTEAFF.

This clonotype was found once. The CDR3 DNA follows: TGTGCCAGCAGCCTAGAGGTAATCGGGAGAACAGATACGCAGTATTTT. It yields the protein CASSLEVIGRTDTQYF. The chain carries TRBV7-2 and TRBJ2-3, with D maybe TRBD2 (6 bases). This CDR3 contains 16 residues. The germline V and J ends were trimmed by 5 bases and 3 bases, with 18 bases remaining between them. Per the germline V gene, CDR1 is SGHTA and CDR2 is FQGNSA.

This clonotype was detected only a few times. The V and J genes are TRBV9 and TRBJ2-5; TRBD1 agrees at 9 bases. Trimming at V came to 4 bases and at J to 7 bases, leaving 8 bases not matched to a gene. CDR1 and CDR2 (germline): SGDLS, YYNGEE. CDR3 length: 14 residues. DNA for the CDR3: TGTGCCAGCAGCTCCCGGACAGGGGACTTGACCCAGTACTTC. Protein sequence: CASSSRTGDLTQYF. Full variable domain (outside the CDR3, taken from reference TRBV9 and TRBJ2-5): DSGVTQTPKHLITATGQRVTLRCSPRSGDLSVYWYQQSLDQGLQFLIQYYNGEERAKGNILERFSAQQFPDLHSELNLSSLELGDSALYFCASSSRTGDLTQYFGPGTRLLVL.

The rearrangement uses TRBV20-1 and TRBJ2-7; D unclear. The V and J ends lost 1 base and 0 bases respectively, with 10 bases between them. Germline CDR1 reads DFQATT; CDR2 reads SNEGSKA (reference sequence). CDR3 size: 14 residues. In DNA form, the CDR3 reads TGCAGTGCTAGAGGGTCGTCTAGCTCCTACGAGCAGTACTTC. Amino acids: CSARGSSSSYEQYF.

The rearrangement uses TRBV20-1 and TRBJ2-7; 8 nucleotides match TRBD1. This CDR3 region has 12 residues. The germline V gene has CDR1 DFQATT and CDR2 SNEGSKA (reference sequence). The J segment lost 6 bases and the V segment lost 1 base, leaving 2 bases of the junction unmatched. The CDR3 is CSARGTGFEQYF. In DNA form, the CDR3 reads TGCAGTGCTAGAGGGACAGGGTTCGAGCAGTACTTC.

This clonotype was found a few times. The rearrangement joins TRBV13 to TRBJ2-1, with 8 bases that match TRBD2. CDR1 is PRHDT, CDR2 FYEKMQ, per germline (reference sequence). The CDR3 has 18 residues. V lost 4 bases to trimming and J lost 4 bases; unmatched junction nucleotides: 15. In DNA, the CDR3 is TGTGCCAGCAGCTCAAAGGGCCCCGGAGCGGGAGCGTACAATGAGCAGTTCTTC. Its protein is CASSSKGPGAGAYNEQFF.

The rearrangement joins TRBV2 to TRBJ2-7, with TRBD1 matching 10 bases. After removal of 6 bases from V and 2 bases from J, the junction contained 7 bases not matched to a gene. The CDR3 runs to 15 residues. CDR1 is SNHLY, CDR2 FYNNEI, per germline. CDR3 amino acids: CASSKGQGPTYEQYF. The CDR3 DNA sequence: TGTGCCAGCAGCAAGGGACAGGGGCCAACCTACGAGCAGTACTTC.

This clonotype has only a few counts. The chain links TRBV24-1 to TRBJ2-3; weak D call: TRBD2 (5 bases). Looked up from germline, CDR1 is KGHDR and CDR2 is SFDVKD. There are 15 residues in the CDR3. The V gene lost 6 bases and the J gene lost 0 bases, with 12 bases spanning the gap. The CDR3 reads CATSLGRSSTDTQYF. The CDR3 bases are TGTGCCACCAGTCTGGGGAGATCAAGCACAGATACGCAGTATTTT.